The 27 T cell receptor beta chains reported below all come from one sample, sequenced in a study of cytotoxic CD8 clonotypes in ibrutinib-treated CLL. The data were produced by immunoSEQ multiplex PCR, yet TCRdb's version contains in-frame clones alone and is incomplete. This table holds tens of thousands of clones, just over 70% found once. Source: PBMCs, taken at disease progression, from a patient treated with ibrutinib. The receptors were sampled from a human donor with chronic lymphocytic leukemia.

J is TRBJ2-5 and V is TRBV30; D remains unclear. Germline assignment: CDR1 GTSNPN and CDR2 SVGIG (reference sequence). The V and J ends lost 4 bases and 10 bases respectively, with 16 bases between them. This CDR3 is 12 amino acids long. CDR3: CAWTLPQVNQYF. For the CDR3, the DNA is TGTGCCTGGACCCTCCCCCAAGTGAACCAGTACTTC.

The chain recombines TRBV28 with TRBJ1-4; 7 nucleotides align to TRBD1. V lost 4 bases to trimming and J lost 10 bases; unmatched junction nucleotides: 9. The CDR3 length is 14 residues. Germline V gene lookup returns CDR1 MDHEN and CDR2 SYDVKM. For the CDR3, the DNA is TGTGCCAGCAGTTCAGGGGGGCTCAGGGGAAAACTGTTTTTT. Translation: CASSSGGLRGKLFF.

This clone was detected a few times. The genes are TRBV7-6 and TRBJ2-1, with D hard to call. The germline V and J ends were trimmed by 3 bases and 6 bases, with 3 bases remaining between them. The CDR3 runs to 11 residues. Germline lookup yields CDR1 SGHVS and CDR2 FNYEAQ. The CDR3 loop is CASSLSNEQFF. The CDR3 DNA reads TGTGCCAGCAGCTTGTCCAATGAGCAGTTCTTC.

The chain recombines TRBV28 with TRBJ2-7; 7 bases align to TRBD1. CDR1 and CDR2 from the germline V gene are MDHEN and SYDVKM. The V gene end was trimmed by 10 bases and the J gene end by 7 bases; junction bases not matched to a gene: 13. CDR3 length equals 13 residues. Written as DNA, the CDR3 is TGTGCCATCAGGGGGTCATTTTCGATGGAGCAGTACTTC. Its translation is CAIRGSFSMEQYF.

This clone has a single count. The chain carries TRBV7-3 and TRBJ2-3; unclear D gene. There are 15 residues in the CDR3. Trimming left V 2 bases short and J 0 bases short, with 9 bases between. From germline, CDR1 is SGHTA and CDR2 FQGTGA. This CDR3 reads CASSLGDKSTDTQYF. The CDR3, as DNA: TGTGCCAGCAGCTTAGGAGATAAGAGCACAGATACGCAGTATTTT.

The sample holds a few counts of this clone. The J gene is TRBJ1-5, the V gene TRBV4-1; D may be TRBD1 (5 bases). Germline loops: CDR1 MGHRA, CDR2 YSYEKL. Trimming shortened V by 5 bases and J by 11 bases, and 19 bases separated the two germline ends. The CDR3 is 14 residues long. Written as DNA, the CDR3 is TGCGCCAGCAGCGTGGTGGGGCCACGGAGGGCCCAGCATTTT. Amino acids: CASSVVGPRRAQHF.

This sequence joins TRBV5-4 and TRBJ2-5, with 10 positions matching TRBD2. The CDR3 runs 16 residues. Trimming removed 5 bases from V and 5 bases from J; junction bases left unmatched: 12. CDR1 and CDR2 (germline): SGHNT, YYREEE (reference sequence). The CDR3 here is CASSQVTSGIRETQYF. CDR3 sequence (DNA): TGTGCCAGCAGTCAAGTAACTAGCGGGATACGTGAGACCCAGTACTTC.

The V and J genes are TRBV10-1 and TRBJ1-3; D uncertain. From germline, CDR1 is WNHNN and CDR2 SYGVQD (reference sequence). CDR3 size: 15 residues. The V gene lost 3 bases and the J gene lost 0 bases, with 9 bases spanning the gap. CDR3 coding DNA: TGCGCCAGCAGTGATGGGCCGAGCTCTGGAAACACCATATATTTT. Its protein is CASSDGPSSGNTIYF.

V is TRBV11-2 and J is TRBJ2-7; D is possibly TRBD1 (6 bases). V lost 1 base and J 2 bases, leaving 12 bases between the germline ends. CDR1 and CDR2 (germline): SGHAT, FQNNGV. The CDR3 is made up of 15 amino acids. In DNA form, the CDR3 reads TGTGCCAGCAGCTTAGTTCAGGGGCCTACCTACGAGCAGTACTTC. Translation gives CASSLVQGPTYEQYF.

This clone was counted only a few times. This chain uses TRBV29-1 with TRBJ2-5, with D possibly being TRBD1 or TRBD2 (5 bases each). The CDR3 extends over 12 amino acids. Germline V gene sequence: CDR1 SQVTM, CDR2 ANQGSEA. Trimming shortened V by 5 bases and J by 2 bases, and 9 bases separated the two germline ends. CDR3 in DNA: TGCAGCGTTAGGGGACCTCAAGAGACCCAGTACTTC. It codes for CSVRGPQETQYF.

J is TRBJ1-5 and V is TRBV10-3, with TRBD1 as a possible D gene (5 bases). The CDR3 runs 14 residues. Germline V gene lookup returns CDR1 ENHRY and CDR2 SYGVKD. Trimming removed 5 bases from V and 6 bases from J, with 14 bases in between. The CDR3 DNA reads as TGTGCCATCAGTCTGGGGGAGCGGGGTCAGCCCCAGCATTTT. It codes for CAISLGERGQPQHF.

The genes are TRBV18 and TRBJ2-5; the match to TRBD1 covers 7 bases. The CDR3 is 15 residues long. V lost 5 bases, J lost 3 bases, and 9 bases stayed unmatched. Germline CDR1 is KGHSH and CDR2 is LQKENI. In DNA form, the CDR3 reads TGTGCCAGCTCATTTTACGCCGGGACAGAAGAGACCCAGTACTTC. The encoded protein is CASSFYAGTEETQYF.

This rearrangement joins TRBV28 to TRBJ2-4; TRBD1 matches at 8 bases. This CDR3 has 13 residues. The V gene's germline CDR1 is MDHEN and CDR2 SYDVKM. J lost 8 bases, V lost 7 bases, and 7 bases had no gene match. DNA of the CDR3: TGTGCCAGCATCAATGGACAGGGAGACATTCAGTACTTC. This translates into CASINGQGDIQYF.

The CDR3 bases are TGTGCCATCAGTGACAGGGGCTCCTACGAGCAGTACTTC. Translating gives CAISDRGSYEQYF. The genes are TRBV10-3 and TRBJ2-7; D might be TRBD1 (6 bases). V shed 3 bases and J shed 0 bases, with 6 bases lying between them. Germline values: CDR1 ENHRY, CDR2 SYGVKD. The CDR3 is 13 residues long.

The CDR3 protein is CASSQVSWAGAYGYTF. In nucleotides, the CDR3 is TGTGCCAGCAGCCAAGTGTCTTGGGCAGGAGCCTATGGCTACACCTTC. The rearrangement links TRBV14 to TRBJ1-2; D ambiguous. Germline values: CDR1 SGHDN, CDR2 FVKESK. V lost 1 base to trimming and J lost 4 bases, with 16 bases between them. This CDR3 is built from 16 residues.

In its sample, this clone was seen once. This sequence joins TRBV7-8 and TRBJ2-7; TRBD2 agrees at 13 bases. Germline CDR1 and CDR2: SGHVS and FQNEAQ. V gave up 2 bases and J gave up 0 bases; unmatched junction bases: 1. The CDR3 consists of 16 residues. CDR3 amino acids: CASSLRLAGGSYEQYF. The CDR3 DNA sequence: TGTGCCAGCAGCTTACGACTAGCGGGAGGCTCCTACGAGCAGTACTTC.

The chain is built from TRBV9 and TRBJ1-1, with D possibly matching TRBD1 (5 bases). The V and J ends lost 3 bases and 11 bases respectively, with 17 bases between them. The length of the CDR3 is 13 residues. Germline assignment: CDR1 SGDLS and CDR2 YYNGEE. CDR3 region: CASSAGSRDEAFF. The CDR3 bases are TGTGCCAGCAGCGCCGGATCCCGGGACGAGGCTTTCTTT.

DNA of the CDR3: TGTGCCAGCTCAACTCATCGAGCAGGTGACCGGGAGCTGTTTTTT. It translates to CASSTHRAGDRELFF. This chain joins TRBV18 and TRBJ2-2; D remains ambiguous. Germline values: CDR1 KGHSH, CDR2 LQKENI. The CDR3 spans 15 residues. The V and J ends lost 5 bases and 9 bases respectively, with 19 bases between them.

This chain uses TRBV6-5 with TRBJ1-2; 8 bases map to TRBD1. This CDR3 is built from 13 residues. CDR1 and CDR2 (germline): MNHEY, SVGAGI. The V segment lost 5 bases and the J segment 8 bases; nucleotides outside the gene matches: 7. CDR3 DNA sequence: TGTGCCAGCAGTGATACAGGGGGAGTAGGCTACACCTTC. Translating gives CASSDTGGVGYTF.

The V call is TRBV7-6, the J call TRBJ2-7; D is perhaps TRBD1 (7 bases). Trimming shortened V by 6 bases and J by 0 bases, and 15 bases separated the two germline ends. Germline V lookup: CDR1 SGHVS, CDR2 FNYEAQ. This CDR3 contains 15 residues. Here the CDR3 reads CASSLYRGLSYEQYF. CDR3 DNA sequence: TGTGCCAGCAGTCTCTACAGGGGACTCTCCTACGAGCAGTACTTC. Complete variable domain (other parts from reference TRBV7-6 and TRBJ2-7): GAGVSQSPRYKVTKRGQDVALRCDPISGHVSLYWYRQALGQGPEFLTYFNYEAQQDKSGLPNDRFSAERPEGSISTLTIQRTEQRDSAMYRCASSLYRGLSYEQYFGPGTRLTVT.

The genes are TRBV21-1 and TRBJ2-1; TRBD1, the D gene given by the table, was not confirmed from the DNA. TRBV21-1 is deemed a pseudogene. The CDR3 consists of 18 residues. CDR3 in DNA: TGTGCCAGCAGCAAAACCAGGGGGCTAAGGACCAACTACAATGAGCAGTTCTTC. It specifies CASSKTRGLRTNYNEQFF.

A few counts support this clone. The chain has TRBV27 and TRBJ2-7; 8 positions match TRBD2. The V segment lost 6 bases and the J segment 5 bases; nucleotides outside the gene matches: 9. The CDR3 covers 14 residues. The V gene's germline CDR1 is MNHEY and CDR2 SMNVEV (reference sequence). The CDR3 region is CASSLLGTRNEQYF. The CDR3 coding sequence is TGTGCCAGCAGCTTGTTGGGGACTAGGAACGAGCAGTACTTC.

This clone was counted a single time. This chain connects TRBV7-8 to TRBJ2-3, with D perhaps TRBD1 (5 bases). The germline gives CDR1 SGHVS, CDR2 FQNEAQ. This CDR3 is built from 16 residues. V lost 6 bases and J lost 2, with 18 bases in between. In DNA form, the CDR3 reads TGTGCCAGCAGTGGGTGGACAACTGGGAACACAGATACGCAGTATTTT. Its protein product is CASSGWTTGNTDTQYF.

The gene calls are TRBV19 and TRBJ2-6, with D uncertain. The V end was cut by 6 bases, the J end by 2 bases, with 8 bases between. The germline V gene has CDR1 LNHDA and CDR2 SQIVND (reference sequence). This CDR3 has 14 amino acids. CDR3: CASSQRAGANVLTF. In DNA form, the CDR3 reads TGTGCCAGTAGCCAAAGGGCTGGGGCCAACGTCCTGACTTTC.

This clone occurred once. The chain has TRBV5-6 and TRBJ1-3; D is ambiguous. V gave up 4 bases and J gave up 0 bases, with 14 bases separating them. This CDR3 region has 16 residues. Germline V gene lookup returns CDR1 SGHDT and CDR2 YYEEEE. The CDR3 here is CASSLLEKASGNTIYF. The CDR3 DNA is TGTGCCAGCAGCCTCCTTGAAAAGGCCTCTGGAAACACCATATATTTT.

This clone was counted between two and nine times. CDR3 coding DNA: TGTGCCAGCAGCTTTAGGTCCTACGAGCAGTACTTC. Residues: CASSFRSYEQYF. The rearrangement joins TRBV7-9 to TRBJ2-7; D is ambiguous. CDR3 size: 12 residues. V lost 3 bases and J lost 1, with 4 bases in between. The V gene's germline CDR1 is SEHNR and CDR2 FQNEAQ (reference sequence).

This clone appeared a single time. The chain uses TRBV4-2 and TRBJ2-3, with unresolved D. The germline V and J ends were trimmed by 3 bases and 4 bases, with 11 bases remaining between them. Germline loops: CDR1 LGHNA, CDR2 YNFKEQ. This CDR3 is built from 14 residues. The CDR3 DNA sequence: TGTGCCAGCAGCCACAACCTGGTGGCAGATACGCAGTATTTT. Translation: CASSHNLVADTQYF.